This passage covers 14 T cell receptor beta chains from one sample sequenced in a study of blood T cell repertoires in COVID-19. Produced via immunoSEQ multiplex PCR; TCRdb's table is partial and in-frame only. The table lists a few hundred thousand clones, roughly 91% of them singletons. The specimen was PBMCs or T cells enriched from blood (not recorded which). Receptor source: a woman aged 18-29 years who had recovered from COVID-19.

This chain joins TRBV5-4 and TRBJ2-3; 16 bases agree with TRBD2. V was pared by 4 bases and J by 1 base, with 3 bases of the junction left unmatched. Germline V gene data show CDR1 as SGHNT and CDR2 as YYREEE (reference sequence). This CDR3 is 17 amino acids long. The CDR3 here is CASSPGLAGGRTDTQYF. The CDR3 bases are TGTGCCAGCAGCCCGGGACTAGCGGGGGGGCGCACAGATACGCAGTATTTT.

V gene TRBV19 combines with J gene TRBJ2-6, with no clear D. There are 15 residues in the CDR3. V was shortened by 6 bases and J by 0 bases, with 9 bases between the two germline ends. Germline CDR1 and CDR2: LNHDA and SQIVND (reference sequence). The CDR3 spells CASRNTISGANVLTF. As DNA, the CDR3 is TGTGCCAGTAGAAACACTATCTCTGGGGCCAACGTCCTGACTTTC.

The chain employs TRBV20-1 and TRBJ1-1; D call uncertain. Trimming left V 3 bases short and J 8 bases short, with 13 bases between. The germline gives CDR1 DFQATT, CDR2 SNEGSKA (reference sequence). The CDR3 consists of 12 residues. The CDR3 sequence: CSASPQTGEAFF. The CDR3 DNA follows: TGCAGTGCTAGTCCGCAGACGGGAGAAGCTTTCTTT.

The rearrangement joins TRBV5-1 to TRBJ2-7; D is possibly TRBD2 (5 bases). The germline V gene has CDR1 SGHRS and CDR2 YFSETQ. CDR3 size: 15 residues. Trimming shortened V by 4 bases and J by 2 bases, and 16 bases separated the two germline ends. The CDR3 DNA reads TGCGCCAGCAGCCCGTGGACTGAAGGCCCCTACGAGCAGTACTTC. Translated, it gives CASSPWTEGPYEQYF.

The CDR3 sequence: CASSLASGLQYNEQFF. The CDR3 nucleotides are TGTGCCAGCAGCTTAGCTTCGGGACTCCAGTACAATGAGCAGTTCTTC. The J gene is TRBJ2-1, the V gene TRBV11-3, with D perhaps TRBD2 (6 bases). The length of the CDR3 is 16 residues. Germline CDR1 is SGHNT and CDR2 is YENEEA. Between the trimmed V and J ends, which lost 1 base and 4 bases, there was a span of 14 bases.

The rearrangement joins TRBV5-1 to TRBJ1-1, with D hard to call. CDR1 is SGHRS and CDR2 is YFSETQ in the germline V gene. The V gene lost 3 bases and the J gene lost 1 base, with 10 bases spanning the gap. The CDR3 loop spans 14 amino acids. CDR3 bases: TGCGCCAGCAGCTCCCGAGCAGGGAACACTGAAGCTTTCTTT. Its translation is CASSSRAGNTEAFF.

The chain links TRBV3-1 (or the pseudogene TRBV3-2) to TRBJ2-7, with 9 bases identical to TRBD1. V was pared by 7 bases and J by 6 bases, with 10 bases of the junction left unmatched. The CDR3 covers 14 residues. In germline, CDR1 is LGHDT, CDR2 YNNKEL (reference sequence). The CDR3 region is CASTTTGGGVEQYF. For the CDR3, the DNA is TGTGCCAGCACCACGACAGGGGGAGGAGTCGAGCAGTACTTC.

The chain employs TRBV11-1 and TRBJ1-6; TRBD1 aligns across 9 bases. The CDR3 covers 14 residues. V shed 3 bases and J 7 bases; nucleotides not matched to a gene: 1. Germline CDR1 and CDR2: SGHAT and FQDESV (reference sequence). CDR3 coding DNA: TGTGCCAGCAGCTTGACAGGGGGAAATTCACCCCTCCACTTT. It specifies CASSLTGGNSPLHF.

This chain uses TRBV5-1 with TRBJ1-1, with D hard to call. The V end was cut by 0 bases, the J end by 0 bases, with 6 bases between. Germline V gene lookup returns CDR1 SGHRS and CDR2 YFSETQ. The CDR3 contains 14 residues. CDR3 residues: CASSLETVNTEAFF. The CDR3 coding sequence is TGCGCCAGCAGCTTGGAAACAGTGAACACTGAAGCTTTCTTT.

The CDR3 DNA reads as TGTGCCATCAGTTATAGAAGGGGTATGACTGAAGCTTTCTTT. Its translation: CAISYRRGMTEAFF. The chain uses TRBV10-3 and TRBJ1-1; TRBD1 is a possible D gene (5 bases). CDR3 length: 14 amino acids. From germline, CDR1 is ENHRY and CDR2 SYGVKD. V lost 5 bases, J lost 5 bases, and 15 bases lay in between.

This chain connects TRBV11-2 to TRBJ1-2; 7 positions agree with TRBD1. This CDR3 contains 16 residues. Looked up from germline, CDR1 is SGHAT and CDR2 is FQNNGV. V lost 0 bases to trimming and J lost 4 bases; unmatched junction nucleotides: 8. The CDR3 region has the DNA TGTGCCAGCAGCTTAGATAGCGGGGGGACAGCCTATGGCTACACCTTC. Residues: CASSLDSGGTAYGYTF.

The CDR3 DNA is TGTGCCAGCAGCTTCGACGGGAGCTCCTATAATTCACCCCTCCACTTT. Encoded protein: CASSFDGSSYNSPLHF. The V and J genes are TRBV7-2 and TRBJ1-6; D unresolved. Trimming took off 3 bases at V and 0 bases at J, with 9 bases between the two ends. Per germline, CDR1 SGHTA and CDR2 FQGNSA. The CDR3 contains 16 residues.

CDR3 sequence: CASSSTGRRNEKLFF. CDR3 DNA: TGTGCCAGCAGTTCTACAGGGAGACGGAATGAAAAACTGTTTTTT. The chain recombines TRBV27 with TRBJ1-4; perhaps TRBD1 as D (6 bases). Germline V gene data show CDR1 as MNHEY and CDR2 as SMNVEV (reference sequence). The V gene lost 4 bases and the J gene lost 5 bases, with 14 bases spanning the gap. The CDR3 loop spans 15 amino acids.

The chain couples TRBV7-8 to TRBJ1-1; TRBD1 aligns across 8 bases. Germline trimming cut 3 bases from V and 0 bases from J; bases unmatched to any gene: 6. The CDR3 covers 16 residues. In germline, CDR1 is SGHVS, CDR2 FQNEAQ. The CDR3 DNA is TGTGCCAGCAGCTTCCGGCCAGGGGGCATGAACACTGAAGCTTTCTTT. Residues: CASSFRPGGMNTEAFF.